This TCR beta chain was identified in a study of blood T cell repertoires in COVID-19 (dated by TCRdb to between 2020 and 2021). At the level of the whole study: Samples covering the acute and convalescent phases of COVID-19 were provided by collaborators in the United States, Italy and Spain. The material from the prospective study consisted of cDNA or gDNA derived from T cells, B-cell-depleted T cells, or PBMCs. The dataset comprised deeply sampled blood TCRbeta repertoires from subjects exposed to, actively infected with, or recovered from COVID-19. The repertoires were made available in a free public database intended to serve as a resource for research on the immune response to SARS-CoV-2. Samples came from the ongoing ImmuneRACE study (first 160 participants) plus 1,254 subjects from 6 global collaborators. A de-identified subject ID, COVID-19 status, age in years and sex were almost always included in the sample metadata. HLA class I and class II types, where available, came from metadata supplied by the sample provider rather than from assay-based typing. Broad study findings and their caveats: The amount of clinical and demographic metadata varied by source and participant and was provided uncurated.

As for this clone: Its antigen remains undetermined. No quality values exist for individual bases; no much larger clone is one base distant.

Collaborating institutions collected whole blood in K2EDTA tubes following their own protocols. Collaborator samples were shipped for TCRbeta analysis as frozen whole blood, isolated PBMCs, or DNA extracted from either sample type. TCRbeta CDR3 regions were amplified from genomic DNA using the immunoSEQ Assay, a bias-controlled multiplex PCR. The original pipeline was this. Nucleated cell counts per sample were estimated from amplification of reference gene primers within the assay. To quantify the absolute abundance of each unique TCRbeta CDR3 rearrangement, sequence reads were collapsed and filtered. Productive Simpson clonality was computed per sample as the square root of Simpson's diversity index over productive rearrangements. This immuneACCESS table, as held by TCRdb, lists in-frame sequences with V and J called but not all clones. Of the missing ones, under half trace to an unresolved V gene in checked studies; the others have no known cause. The V and J calls and clone size were taken over from that table, and D and trimming were inferred from the DNA. The table for this sample lists 150,000 to 200,000 clones; 80% to 90% of them were counted only once. Of the sample, nearly 8.5% falls within the top ten clones.

This TCR came from a man between 60 and 75 years old with acute or convalescent COVID-19. The sample taken for sequencing was peripheral blood.

The CDR3: CASSFGVSGSYEQYF. The DNA sequence follows: TGTGCCAGCAGTTTCGGGGTATCGGGCTCCTACGAGCAGTACTTC. The receptor chain draws on TRBV27 and TRBJ2-7, and TRBD2 may be the D gene, going by 5 matching bases. Trimming removed 3 bases from V and 0 bases from J, leaving 12 bases between the germline ends. From the cysteine through the phenylalanine, the CDR3 covers 15 amino acids. Of the read, only the CDR3 DNA is kept; its 45 bases are in frame from base 1. Looking up the germline V gene (reference sequence) yields CDR1 MNHEY and CDR2 SMNVEV.